This passage covers 23 T cell receptor beta chains from one sample sequenced in a study of T cells after posttransplantation cyclophosphamide. Here immunoSEQ multiplex PCR was the method, and the copy in TCRdb shows in-frame clones only, minus some. Altogether some 53,000 clones are present, 86% being singletons, with the ten largest covering over 2.5%. Sequenced material: PBMCs. Source of these receptors: a man aged 25 to 40 with a blood cancer, CMV-positive, and with a related stem cell donor.

V and J are TRBV6-5 and TRBJ1-2, with TRBD1 identical over 7 bases. J was trimmed by 3 bases and V by 2 bases; bases with no gene match: 6. The length of the CDR3 is 15 residues. CDR1 is MNHEY, CDR2 SVGAGI, per germline. CDR3 loop: CASSYRQGTDYGYTF. DNA for the CDR3: TGTGCCAGCAGTTACCGACAGGGTACGGACTATGGCTACACCTTC.

The V and J genes are TRBV21-1 and TRBJ1-4; the D segment call TRBD1 is taken from the table without a DNA check. TRBV21-1 is a documented pseudogene. The CDR3 has 18 amino acids. The CDR3, as DNA: TGTGCCAGCAGCGAAGCGCTTTTACAGGGTATACACCATGAAAAACTGTTTTTT. Translating it yields CASSEALLQGIHHEKLFF.

J is TRBJ1-5 and V is TRBV7-2; no clear D gene. The germline CDR1 and CDR2 sequences are SGHTA and FQGNSA. The ends were cut back, 8 bases at V and 0 bases at J, with 8 bases in the middle. The CDR3 runs 13 residues. CDR3 in DNA: TGTGCCAGCTCAGTACATAGCAATCAGCCCCAGCATTTT. It encodes CASSVHSNQPQHF.

The chain joins TRBV29-1 to TRBJ2-7, with D maybe TRBD2 (5 bases). The germline V and J ends were trimmed by 4 bases and 5 bases, with 9 bases remaining between them. This CDR3 has 11 amino acids. CDR1 is SQVTM, CDR2 ANQGSEA, per germline. The CDR3 sequence is CSVGRRNEQYF. CDR3 coding DNA: TGCAGCGTTGGCCGGAGGAACGAGCAGTACTTC.

V is TRBV30 and J is TRBJ1-2; D is uncertain. CDR1 and CDR2 from the germline V gene are GTSNPN and SVGIG (reference sequence). Trimming cost V 4 bases and J 3 bases, with 9 bases left between them. This CDR3 is 12 amino acids long. CDR3 DNA sequence: TGTGCCTGGACTGCCTCGGACTATGGCTACACCTTC. Translating gives CAWTASDYGYTF.

The rearrangement links TRBV5-5 to TRBJ2-3; 8 positions agree with TRBD2. Germline V gene data show CDR1 as SGHKS and CDR2 as YYEKEE (reference sequence). This CDR3 region has 16 residues. V lost 1 base, J lost 6 bases, and 10 bases stayed unmatched. The CDR3 nucleotides read TGTGCCAGCAGCTTGCGGAGCGGGAGAAAGAGCGATACGCAGTATTTT. It codes for CASSLRSGRKSDTQYF.

The chain couples TRBV28 to TRBJ1-5; the D gene is possibly TRBD1 (6 bases). V was shortened by 4 bases and J by 2 bases, with 15 bases between the two germline ends. The CDR3 loop spans 16 amino acids. Germline values: CDR1 MDHEN, CDR2 SYDVKM. CDR3 protein: CASSSRRGGGNQPQHF. The CDR3 nucleotides read TGTGCCAGCAGTTCACGAAGGGGGGGCGGCAATCAGCCCCAGCATTTT.

In DNA, the CDR3 is TGTGCCAGCAGCTCGGCCCGGACAGGGTCCGGAAACACCATATATTTT. Residues: CASSSARTGSGNTIYF. The chain joins TRBV7-2 to TRBJ1-3; 8 nucleotides match TRBD1. J was trimmed by 4 bases and V by 4 bases; bases with no gene match: 9. Looked up from germline, CDR1 is SGHTA and CDR2 is FQGNSA. The CDR3 spans 16 residues.

The chain joins TRBV29-1 to TRBJ2-5; 9 nucleotides agree with TRBD2. V lost 5 bases to trimming and J lost 5 bases; unmatched junction nucleotides: 6. The germline V gene has CDR1 SQVTM and CDR2 ANQGSEA. CDR3 size: 13 residues. The CDR3 DNA sequence: TGCAGCGTTCAGGAAACTAGCGGGGAGACCCAGTACTTC. Translation gives CSVQETSGETQYF.

This clone was detected a few times. The rearrangement links TRBV5-5 to TRBJ1-4, with D possibly TRBD1 on 6 matching bases. V lost 2 bases and J 0 bases, leaving 8 bases between the germline ends. The CDR3 contains 15 residues. From germline, CDR1 is SGHKS and CDR2 YYEKEE (reference sequence). CDR3 loop: CASSFSGATNEKLFF. CDR3 bases: TGTGCCAGCAGCTTTTCAGGGGCAACTAATGAAAAACTGTTTTTT. Based on the CDR3 plus reference TRBV5-5 and TRBJ1-4, the full variable domain is DAGVTQSPTHLIKTRGQQVTLRCSPISGHKSVSWYQQVLGQGPQFIFQYYEKEERGRGNFPDRFSARQFPNYSSELNVNALLLGDSALYLCASSFSGATNEKLFFGSGTQLSVL.

V and J are TRBV15 and TRBJ1-4; 7 positions match TRBD1. V lost 9 bases and J lost 0; bases outside the gene matches: 10. Germline V gene data show CDR1 as LNHNV and CDR2 as YYDKDF (reference sequence). The CDR3 is 16 residues long. CDR3 sequence (DNA): TGTGCCACAAAGAGGGACAGCAGTACAACTAATGAAAAACTGTTTTTT. It is translated as CATKRDSSTTNEKLFF. Complete variable domain (other parts from reference TRBV15 and TRBJ1-4): DAMVIQNPRYQVTQFGKPVTLSCSQTLNHNVMYWYQQKSSQAPKLLFHYYDKDFNNEADTPDNFQSRRPNTSFCFLDIRSPGLGDTAMYLCATKRDSSTTNEKLFFGSGTQLSVL.

The chain couples TRBV7-8 to TRBJ2-7, with 10 positions matching TRBD2. V shed 6 bases and J 6 bases; nucleotides not matched to a gene: 17. The length of the CDR3 is 17 residues. CDR1 and CDR2 from the germline V gene are SGHVS and FQNEAQ. CDR3 protein: CASSQPRLSGRAGEQYF. The CDR3 DNA reads TGTGCCAGCAGTCAGCCCCGATTAAGCGGGAGGGCCGGCGAGCAGTACTTC.

The V gene is TRBV2, the J gene TRBJ2-7; D ambiguous. V was pared by 3 bases and J by 1 base, with 10 bases between. There are 14 residues in the CDR3. Germline-derived CDR1 and CDR2 are SNHLY and FYNNEI. The CDR3 loop reads CASSETIQSYEQYF. DNA of the CDR3: TGTGCCAGCAGTGAGACAATCCAGTCCTACGAGCAGTACTTC.

V usage is TRBV28 and J usage is TRBJ1-5; no reliable D call. The CDR3 is made up of 13 amino acids. The germline gives CDR1 MDHEN, CDR2 SYDVKM. Trimming left V 2 bases short and J 4 bases short, with 6 bases between. The CDR3 sequence is CASSLNQNQPQHF. Written as DNA, the CDR3 is TGTGCCAGCAGTTTAAATCAAAATCAGCCCCAGCATTTT.

The chain couples TRBV7-2 to TRBJ2-7, with a tentative D call TRBD1 (6 bases). This CDR3 has 14 amino acids. The V end lost 8 bases, the J end lost 0 bases, and 14 bases lay between the germline ends. The V gene's germline CDR1 is SGHTA and CDR2 FQGNSA. The CDR3 reads CASHRDTSSYEQYF. The DNA of the CDR3 is TGTGCCAGCCACAGGGATACATCCTCCTACGAGCAGTACTTC.

The J gene is TRBJ2-2, the V gene TRBV7-3; 14 bases are shared with TRBD2. The V gene end was trimmed by 5 bases and the J gene end by 6 bases; junction bases not matched to a gene: 8. This CDR3 contains 17 residues. In germline, CDR1 is SGHTA, CDR2 FQGTGA. The CDR3: CASSPVGGLAGAGELFF. The CDR3 bases are TGTGCCAGCAGCCCCGTGGGGGGACTAGCGGGAGCCGGGGAGCTGTTTTTT.

The chain links TRBV9 to TRBJ1-2, with unresolved D. Trimming removed 4 bases from V and 8 bases from J, with 18 bases in between. CDR3 length: 14 amino acids. From germline, CDR1 is SGDLS and CDR2 YYNGEE. This CDR3 is CASSPSDGYQGYTF. CDR3 nucleotides: TGTGCCAGCAGCCCTAGCGACGGGTACCAGGGCTACACCTTC.

V gene TRBV18 combines with J gene TRBJ1-1; 7 bases line up with TRBD1. V lost 8 bases and J lost 5; bases outside the gene matches: 8. The V gene's germline CDR1 is KGHSH and CDR2 LQKENI. The CDR3 extends over 13 amino acids. For the CDR3, the DNA is TGTGCCAGCAGTAGGGGGCAAGGGACTGAAGCTTTCTTT. It specifies CASSRGQGTEAFF.

This chain links TRBV6-4 with TRBJ2-1, with D tentatively TRBD2 (5 bases). This CDR3 has 16 amino acids. Between the trimmed V and J ends, which lost 3 bases and 2 bases, there was a span of 14 bases. Germline CDR1 reads MRHNA; CDR2 reads SNTAGT. DNA of the CDR3: TGTGCCAGCAGTGAACGAGGGAATTCCCCCTACAATGAGCAGTTCTTC. It specifies CASSERGNSPYNEQFF.

This clone was observed a single time. The chain uses TRBV2 and TRBJ2-7, with 8 bases identical to TRBD2. Germline V CDR1 and CDR2: SNHLY, FYNNEI. This CDR3 is built from 17 residues. J gave up 2 bases and V 8 bases, and 17 bases lay outside the gene matches. The CDR3 bases are TGTGCCAGCTATACAAGGTCGAGAAGCGGGAGTACCTACGAGCAGTACTTC. This translates into CASYTRSRSGSTYEQYF.

The chain links TRBV4-1 to TRBJ2-7, with 7 bases identical to TRBD2. V lost 3 bases to trimming and J lost 1 base; unmatched junction nucleotides: 9. Germline CDR1 is MGHRA and CDR2 is YSYEKL. The CDR3 is made up of 16 amino acids. DNA of the CDR3: TGCGCCAGCAGCCAGGGGAGCGGGATCCGTTCCTACGAGCAGTACTTC. Translating it yields CASSQGSGIRSYEQYF.

This chain links TRBV7-9 with TRBJ2-2, with 7 bases fitting TRBD1. Per germline, CDR1 SEHNR and CDR2 FQNEAQ (reference sequence). The CDR3 loop spans 16 amino acids. The V gene end was trimmed by 8 bases and the J gene end by 5 bases; junction bases not matched to a gene: 14. This chain's CDR3 is CASPLAGTVTTGELFF. In DNA form, the CDR3 reads TGTGCCAGCCCTCTTGCCGGGACAGTGACGACCGGGGAGCTGTTTTTT.

The chain links TRBV6-1 to TRBJ2-1; 7 bases map to TRBD2. Germline trimming cut 0 bases from V and 5 bases from J; bases unmatched to any gene: 7. The CDR3 is 16 amino acids. The V gene's germline CDR1 is MNHNS and CDR2 SASEGT. The CDR3 sequence: CASSEARLAPHNEQFF. CDR3 nucleotide sequence: TGTGCCAGCAGTGAAGCGAGACTAGCACCGCACAATGAGCAGTTCTTC.